A single sample is the source of the 26 T cell receptor beta chains below, sequenced in a study of blood T cell repertoires in COVID-19. The protocol was immunoSEQ multiplex PCR, while the TCRdb copy is restricted to in-frame clones and leaves out a portion. This table holds 150,000 to 200,000 clones, 82% found once. The sequenced material came from PBMCs or T cells enriched from blood (not recorded which). Receptors were obtained from a man aged 45-60 years who had recovered from COVID-19.

This clone was recorded a few times. The chain links TRBV2 to TRBJ2-5; TRBD2 might be the D (5 bases). V shed 3 bases and J shed 5 bases, with 7 bases lying between them. The CDR3 extends over 12 amino acids. Looked up from germline, CDR1 is SNHLY and CDR2 is FYNNEI. CDR3 nucleotide sequence: TGTGCCAGCAGTGATGGACTGGAGACCCAGTACTTC. Residues: CASSDGLETQYF.

A single count supports this clone. The V call is TRBV28, the J call TRBJ1-6; 9 nucleotides align to TRBD1. The CDR3 has 15 amino acids. The V segment lost 4 bases and the J segment 10 bases; nucleotides outside the gene matches: 8. CDR1 is MDHEN, CDR2 SYDVKM, per germline. DNA for the CDR3: TGTGCCAGCAGTTCTTCCGGGACAGGGCGGTCACCCCTCCACTTT. Translated: CASSSSGTGRSPLHF.

The chain uses TRBV19 and TRBJ2-1, with a possible D match to TRBD2 (6 bases). With 6 bases removed from V and 16 bases from J, the gap between germline ends came to 25 bases. Germline V gene lookup returns CDR1 LNHDA and CDR2 SQIVND (reference sequence). The CDR3 spans 14 residues. CDR3 in amino acids: CASSPFGGHPLQFF. The CDR3 DNA reads as TGTGCCAGTAGCCCATTCGGAGGGCACCCTCTACAATTCTTC. Supplemented by reference TRBV19 and TRBJ2-1, the full variable domain reads DGGITQSPKYLFRKEGQNVTLSCEQNLNHDAMYWYRQDPGQGLRLIYYSQIVNDFQKGDIAEGYSVSREKKESFPLTVTSAQKNPTAFYLCASSPFGGHPLQFFGPGTRLTVL.

The rearrangement joins TRBV4-2 to TRBJ2-7; 7 positions match TRBD1. The CDR3 totals 12 residues. Germline lookup yields CDR1 LGHNA and CDR2 YNFKEQ. The ends lost 4 bases at V and 9 bases at J; junction bases unmatched: 6. CDR3 in DNA: TGTGCCAGCAGCCTCACGACAGGGAGGCAGTACTTC. Its translation is CASSLTTGRQYF.

V and J are TRBV27 and TRBJ1-1, with D uncertain. CDR3 length: 14 residues. Trimming left V 5 bases short and J 0 bases short, with 10 bases between. From germline, CDR1 is MNHEY and CDR2 SMNVEV (reference sequence). This CDR3 reads CASSIRDMNTEAFF. In DNA, the CDR3 is TGTGCCAGCAGTATCAGAGACATGAACACTGAAGCTTTCTTT.

The CDR3 reads CATRRGGQGQETQYF. CDR3 bases: TGCGCCACTAGAAGGGGGGGACAGGGACAAGAGACCCAGTACTTC. The chain is built from TRBV5-1 and TRBJ2-5; 9 nucleotides agree with TRBD1. Trimming cost V 9 bases and J 2 bases; bases outside gene matches: 11. In germline, CDR1 is SGHRS, CDR2 YFSETQ. The CDR3 length is 15 residues.

The rearrangement joins TRBV18 to TRBJ2-3; D is perhaps TRBD2 (6 bases). Between the trimmed V and J ends, which lost 4 bases and 6 bases, there was a span of 11 bases. This CDR3 is built from 13 residues. Germline V gene data show CDR1 as KGHSH and CDR2 as LQKENI. The CDR3 nucleotides are TGTGCCAGCTCACGATCCAGCGGGGATACGCAGTATTTT. Amino acid sequence: CASSRSSGDTQYF.

The chain joins TRBV28 to TRBJ1-6; D is perhaps TRBD1 (6 bases). The CDR3 is 13 amino acids. Germline-derived CDR1 and CDR2 are MDHEN and SYDVKM. V gave up 10 bases and J gave up 13 bases, with 20 bases separating them. CDR3 sequence (DNA): TGTGCCACCTCACGGGACACCCGTAGGCCCCTCCACTTT. Translating it yields CATSRDTRRPLHF.

The rearrangement uses TRBV11-1 and TRBJ1-1; D is possibly TRBD1 (6 bases). V gave up 5 bases and J gave up 7 bases, with 14 bases separating them. Germline lookup yields CDR1 SGHAT and CDR2 FQDESV (reference sequence). The CDR3 totals 13 residues. The CDR3 DNA sequence: TGTGCCAGCAGCCCTTGGGGGCCGGATGAAGCTTTCTTT. Translation gives CASSPWGPDEAFF.

For the CDR3, the DNA is TGTGCCAGCAGCTTTACAGGGGGCTCCTACGAGCAGTACTTC. It is translated as CASSFTGGSYEQYF. This chain connects TRBV7-9 to TRBJ2-7, with 8 bases fitting TRBD1. This CDR3 contains 14 residues. CDR1 SEHNR and CDR2 FQNEAQ come from the germline V gene (reference sequence). J gave up 0 bases and V 3 bases, and 1 base lay outside the gene matches.

The V call is TRBV10-3, the J call TRBJ2-3; TRBD2 matches 11 bases. Trimming removed 8 bases from V and 0 bases from J; junction bases left unmatched: 4. CDR3 size: 15 residues. Germline lookup yields CDR1 ENHRY and CDR2 SYGVKD. The CDR3 sequence: CAIGGLADSTDTQYF. CDR3 nucleotide sequence: TGTGCCATCGGGGGACTAGCGGATAGCACAGATACGCAGTATTTT.

The chain links TRBV5-1 to TRBJ1-1; TRBD1 is a possible D gene (5 bases). The CDR3 sequence is 14 residues long. The germline V gene has CDR1 SGHRS and CDR2 YFSETQ. V lost 9 bases and J lost 4, with 19 bases in between. For the CDR3, the DNA is TGCGCCACGACAAGGTCGAACGGGGGCACTGAAGCTTTCTTT. This sequence encodes CATTRSNGGTEAFF.

V usage is TRBV5-6 and J usage is TRBJ2-1; 10 bases agree with TRBD2. The CDR3 length is 16 residues. Trimming cost V 4 bases and J 2 bases; bases outside gene matches: 6. Germline-derived CDR1 and CDR2 are SGHDT and YYEEEE. CDR3 in DNA: TGTGCCAGCAGCAAGACCGGGACTAGCGCCTACAATGAGCAGTTCTTC. Its translation: CASSKTGTSAYNEQFF.

The chain uses TRBV18 and TRBJ2-4; tentatively, D is TRBD1 (6 bases). Germline-derived CDR1 and CDR2 are KGHSH and LQKENI. The CDR3 loop spans 14 amino acids. Trimming cost V 2 bases and J 5 bases, with 10 bases left between them. The CDR3: CASSPGRGQNIQYF. The CDR3 DNA follows: TGTGCCAGCTCACCAGGCAGGGGACAAAACATTCAGTACTTC.

The CDR3 DNA sequence: TGTGCCAGCAGACTAGCGGTGTTAGGGGCCGGGGAGCTGTTTTTT. It codes for CASRLAVLGAGELFF. The chain joins TRBV6-5 to TRBJ2-2, with TRBD2 matching 8 bases. With 6 bases clipped from V and 6 bases from J, the junction kept 9 bases outside the gene matches. CDR1 and CDR2 (germline): MNHEY, SVGAGI. The CDR3 extends over 15 amino acids.

The V gene is TRBV9, the J gene TRBJ2-1; TRBD2 agrees at 9 bases. The CDR3 covers 16 residues. Germline V CDR1 and CDR2: SGDLS, YYNGEE. J gave up 7 bases and V 2 bases, and 10 bases lay outside the gene matches. For the CDR3, the DNA is TGTGCCAGCAGCGTCGGGGGTGGGACTAGCACGAATGAGCAGTTCTTC. Translating it yields CASSVGGGTSTNEQFF.

V and J are TRBV5-1 and TRBJ1-2; D may be TRBD1 (6 bases). From germline, CDR1 is SGHRS and CDR2 YFSETQ. This CDR3 is built from 14 residues. Trimming took off 2 bases at V and 8 bases at J, with 16 bases between the two ends. CDR3 sequence (DNA): TGCGCCAGCAGCTTACCTACAGGGTCGGGGGGCTACACCTTC. This sequence encodes CASSLPTGSGGYTF.

The chain combines TRBV15 with TRBJ2-3; 7 nucleotides match TRBD1. The CDR3 sequence is 14 residues long. Germline V gene sequence: CDR1 LNHNV, CDR2 YYDKDF (reference sequence). The V and J ends lost 4 bases and 6 bases, in that order; junction bases with no gene match: 7. The CDR3 region has the DNA TGTGCCACCAGCACCGTAGACAGGGCGGATACGCAGTATTTT. Translating it yields CATSTVDRADTQYF.

The chain recombines TRBV5-1 with TRBJ1-1, with TRBD1 matching 10 bases. In germline, CDR1 is SGHRS, CDR2 YFSETQ. J gave up 1 base and V 4 bases, and 10 bases lay outside the gene matches. CDR3 size: 17 residues. DNA for the CDR3: TGCGCCAGCAGCGCCTCCGGGACAGGGGCCCCGAACACTGAAGCTTTCTTT. It yields the protein CASSASGTGAPNTEAFF.

The chain links TRBV7-2 to TRBJ2-1; TRBD1 matches 7 bases. CDR3 size: 15 residues. CDR1 is SGHTA and CDR2 is FQGNSA in the germline V gene. J was trimmed by 2 bases and V by 1 base; bases with no gene match: 2. The CDR3 DNA follows: TGTGCCAGCAGCTTAGGACAGGGACCCTACAATGAGCAGTTCTTC. Translating gives CASSLGQGPYNEQFF.

This chain joins TRBV5-8 and TRBJ2-5; TRBD1 agrees at 9 bases. The V gene end was trimmed by 3 bases and the J gene end by 5 bases; junction bases not matched to a gene: 8. Germline V CDR1 and CDR2: SGHTS, YDEGEE. The CDR3 contains 15 residues. The CDR3 coding sequence is TGTGCCAGCAGCTGGGGGACAGGGCAGGTGGAGACCCAGTACTTC. Translated, it gives CASSWGTGQVETQYF.

The chain combines TRBV23-1 with TRBJ2-5; a possible D gene is TRBD2 (6 bases). Being an ORF, TRBV23-1 has a function that is uncertain. Trimming took 1 base from V and 4 from J, leaving 16 bases between them. The CDR3 contains 16 residues. In DNA, the CDR3 is TGCGCCAGCAGTCAATGGGTCGGAGGGATCTCAGAGACCCAGTACTTC. Translating it yields CASSQWVGGISETQYF.

The rearrangement uses TRBV11-2 and TRBJ1-4; 7 bases map to TRBD1. Germline V CDR1 and CDR2: SGHAT, FQNNGV. This CDR3 spans 14 amino acids. V lost 5 bases and J lost 4; bases outside the gene matches: 4. The DNA of the CDR3 is TGTGCCAGCAGCCGAGACAGGGATAATGAAAAACTGTTTTTT. It is translated as CASSRDRDNEKLFF.

CDR3 region: CATSRGLAGSRTTGELFF. The CDR3 coding sequence is TGTGCCACCAGCAGAGGTCTAGCGGGAAGTCGCACCACCGGGGAGCTGTTTTTT. J is TRBJ2-2 and V is TRBV15, with TRBD2 matching over 9 bases. Germline assignment: CDR1 LNHNV and CDR2 YYDKDF (reference sequence). V gave up 1 base and J gave up 4 bases; unmatched junction bases: 10. The CDR3 contains 18 residues.

This clone was counted a few times. The rearrangement links TRBV11-2 to TRBJ2-5; 12 bases line up with TRBD2. CDR1 is SGHAT and CDR2 is FQNNGV in the germline V gene. The CDR3 consists of 18 residues. Trimming took 3 bases from V and 2 from J; bases not matched to a gene: 10. CDR3 amino acids: CASSLRLAGELRQETQYF. As DNA, the CDR3 is TGTGCCAGCAGCTTGCGACTAGCGGGGGAGTTACGACAAGAGACCCAGTACTTC.

V is TRBV6-4 and J is TRBJ2-3; TRBD1 matches 8 bases. CDR1 and CDR2 from the germline V gene are MRHNA and SNTAGT. V gave up 3 bases and J gave up 6 bases; unmatched junction bases: 2. CDR3 length: 13 amino acids. The CDR3 DNA reads TGTGCCAGCAGTGAGGACAGGGACGATACGCAGTATTTT. Its protein product is CASSEDRDDTQYF.